Detailed here is one T cell receptor beta chain. As yet, its antigen is unknown. It was with 60 Vbeta and 13 Jbeta primers that the PCR ran. Only in-frame clones appear in the TCRdb table, and some are missing; sequencing was by immunoSEQ multiplex PCR. The table records around 130,000 clones, about 86% of them present only once. CDR1 is MNHNS and CDR2 is SASEGT in the germline V gene. The CDR3 extends over 15 amino acids. V was clipped by 7 bases and J by 7 bases; unmatched bases: 12. This entry comes from a study of cytomegalovirus exposure and HLA in healthy donors. Participants comprised healthy donors of bone marrow. General study findings and limits: Within a later analysis, the majority of CMV-associated TCR beta chains appeared HLA-restricted.

V gene TRBV6-1 combines with J gene TRBJ1-4, with 7 bases fitting TRBD1. The source is a man aged 18 to 30 in good health and CMV-seronegative. Sequencing was carried out using PBMCs. The CDR3 sequence is CASKEPGTDLEKLFF. DNA of the CDR3: TGTGCCAGCAAAGAACCTGGGACAGACCTTGAAAAACTGTTTTTT.